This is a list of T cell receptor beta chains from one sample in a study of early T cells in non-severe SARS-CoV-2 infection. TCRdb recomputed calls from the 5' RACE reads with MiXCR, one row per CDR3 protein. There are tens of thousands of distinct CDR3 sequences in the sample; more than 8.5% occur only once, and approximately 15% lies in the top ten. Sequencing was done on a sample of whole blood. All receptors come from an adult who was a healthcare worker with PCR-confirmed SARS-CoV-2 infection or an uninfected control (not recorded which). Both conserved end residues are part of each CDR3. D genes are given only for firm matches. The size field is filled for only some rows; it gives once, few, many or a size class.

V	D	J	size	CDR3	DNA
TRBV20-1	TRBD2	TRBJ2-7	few	CSADIFGGVTYEQYF	TGCAGTGCTGATATTTTCGGGGGGGTAACCTACGAGCAGTACTTC
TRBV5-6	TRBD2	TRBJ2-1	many	CASSSKIAGVSYEQFF	TGTGCCAGCAGCTCAAAAATAGCGGGAGTGTCATATGAGCAGTTCTTC
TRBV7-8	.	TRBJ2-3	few	CASSFMKDTQYF	TGTGCCAGCAGCTTCATGAAAGATACGCAGTATTTT
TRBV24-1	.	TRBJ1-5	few	CATGRGSGQPQHF	TGTGCCACTGGAAGGGGATCGGGTCAGCCCCAGCATTTT
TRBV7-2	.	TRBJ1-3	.	CASSPGTSSGNTIYF	TGTGCCAGCAGTCCAGGGACCTCCTCTGGAAACACCATATATTTT
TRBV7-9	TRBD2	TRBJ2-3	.	CASSSSGRRDTQYF	TGTGCCAGCAGCTCTAGCGGGAGAAGGGATACGCAGTATTTT
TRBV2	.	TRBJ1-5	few	CASRQGVKNQPQHF	TGTGCCAGCAGACAGGGAGTGAAAAATCAGCCCCAGCATTTT
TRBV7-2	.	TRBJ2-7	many	CASSLERGPYEQYF	TGTGCCAGCAGCTTAGAACGGGGTCCCTACGAGCAGTACTTC
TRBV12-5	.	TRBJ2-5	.	CASGLARGETQYF	TGTGCTAGTGGTTTGGCACGAGGGGAGACCCAGTACTTC
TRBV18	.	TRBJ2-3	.	CVSSPTSVSTDTQYF	TGTGTCAGCTCACCTACTAGTGTTAGCACAGATACGCAGTATTTT
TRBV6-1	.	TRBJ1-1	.	CASSEALRAGSGAEAFF	TGTGCCAGCAGTGAAGCGCTTCGGGCAGGGTCGGGCGCTGAAGCTTTCTTT
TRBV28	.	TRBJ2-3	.	CASEGITDTQYF	TGTGCCAGCGAGGGGATCACAGATACGCAGTATTTT
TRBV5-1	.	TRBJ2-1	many	CASSFGGGAGQFF	TGCGCCAGCAGCTTCGGTGGGGGCGCAGGCCAGTTCTTC
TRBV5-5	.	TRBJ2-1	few	CASSLDSVVRSNEQFF	TGTGCCAGCAGCTTGGACAGCGTGGTAAGGTCCAATGAGCAGTTCTTC
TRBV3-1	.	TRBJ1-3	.	CASSRRGRGSGNTIYF	TGTGCCAGCAGCCGCCGGGGCCGAGGATCTGGAAACACCATATATTTT
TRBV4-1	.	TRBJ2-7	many	CASSRAVSYEQYF	TGCGCCAGCAGTCGGGCCGTCTCCTACGAGCAGTACTTC
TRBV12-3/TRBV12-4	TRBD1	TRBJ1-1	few	CASSTHAGGLNTEAFF	TGTGCCAGCTCAACCCATGCAGGGGGCTTAAACACTGAAGCTTTCTTT
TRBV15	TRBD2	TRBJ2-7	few	CATSRVREGGPDEQYF	TGTGCCACCAGCAGAGTGAGGGAGGGAGGGCCCGACGAGCAGTACTTC
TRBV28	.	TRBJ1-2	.	CASTLRGLYGYTF	TGTGCCAGCACTCTACGGGGCCTCTATGGCTACACCTTC
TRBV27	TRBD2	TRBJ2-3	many	CASSFRREESNTQYF	TGTGCCAGCAGTTTCCGGCGGGAGGAATCCAATACGCAGTATTTT
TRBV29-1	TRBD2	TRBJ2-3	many	CSVEGAGGPKDTQYF	TGCAGCGTGGAGGGAGCGGGAGGGCCAAAAGATACGCAGTATTTT
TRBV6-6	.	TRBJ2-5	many	CASGHEETQYF	TGTGCCAGCGGCCATGAAGAGACCCAGTACTTC
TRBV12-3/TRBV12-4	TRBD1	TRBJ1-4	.	CASSPGTGTQGDEKLFF	TGTGCCAGCAGCCCTGGGACAGGGACTCAAGGGGATGAAAAACTGTTTTTT
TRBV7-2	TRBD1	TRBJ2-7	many	CASSSSNSSRGIEQYF	TGTGCCAGCAGCTCCTCCAATAGCTCCAGGGGGATCGAGCAGTACTTC
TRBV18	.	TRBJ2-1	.	CASSRVISGVGSNEQFF	TGTGCCAGCTCACGTGTTATATCAGGGGTCGGGTCCAATGAGCAGTTCTTC
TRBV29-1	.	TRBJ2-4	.	CSVEDQAAKNIQYF	TGCAGCGTTGAAGATCAGGCAGCCAAAAACATTCAGTACTTC
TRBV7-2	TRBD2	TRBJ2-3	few	CASRASGRNRDTQYF	TGTGCCAGCAGGGCTAGCGGGAGGAACAGAGATACGCAGTATTTT
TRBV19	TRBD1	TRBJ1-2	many	CASSIPGQGARSYGYTF	TGTGCCAGTAGTATTCCGGGACAGGGGGCGCGAAGCTATGGCTACACCTTC
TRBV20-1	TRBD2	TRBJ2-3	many	CSATSTSGSTDTQYF	TGCAGTGCCACTTCGACTAGCGGGAGCACAGATACGCAGTATTTT
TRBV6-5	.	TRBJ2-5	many	CASRRDRSNQYF	TGTGCCAGCAGACGGGACCGAAGTAATCAGTACTTC
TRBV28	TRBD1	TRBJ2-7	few	CATETGLTYEQYF	TGTGCCACCGAGACAGGGCTAACCTACGAGCAGTACTTC
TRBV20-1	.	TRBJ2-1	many	CSAREVGTYNEQFF	TGCAGTGCTAGAGAGGTGGGAACCTACAATGAGCAGTTCTTC
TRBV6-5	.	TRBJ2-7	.	CASSQGLDTYEQYF	TGTGCCAGCAGTCAGGGACTCGATACCTACGAGCAGTACTTC
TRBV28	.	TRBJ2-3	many	CASIPTGSSTDTQYF	TGTGCCAGCATCCCGACAGGCTCTAGCACAGATACGCAGTATTTT
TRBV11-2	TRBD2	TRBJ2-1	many	CASSGALGLAGGSYNEQFF	TGTGCCAGCAGCGGGGCCCTGGGACTAGCGGGTGGGTCCTACAATGAGCAGTTCTTC
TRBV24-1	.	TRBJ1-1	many	CATRPGAGTTEAFF	TGTGCCACCCGGCCAGGGGCGGGGACCACTGAAGCTTTCTTT
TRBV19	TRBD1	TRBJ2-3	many	CASNAPGTGFGDTQYF	TGTGCCAGTAACGCTCCCGGGACAGGGTTCGGAGATACGCAGTATTTT
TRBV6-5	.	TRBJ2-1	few	CASSRSSAQYNEQFF	TGTGCCAGCAGCCGGTCTAGCGCCCAATACAATGAGCAGTTCTTC
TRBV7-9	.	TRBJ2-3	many	CASGQGDTQYF	TGTGCCAGCGGACAAGGGGATACGCAGTATTTT
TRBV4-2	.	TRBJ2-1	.	CASSQGAGQSPNEQFF	TGTGCCAGCAGCCAGGGTGCGGGGCAATCCCCCAATGAGCAGTTCTTC
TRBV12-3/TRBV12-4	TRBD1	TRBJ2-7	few	CASSTGTGRYEQYF	TGTGCCAGCAGCACCGGGACAGGGCGGTACGAGCAGTACTTC
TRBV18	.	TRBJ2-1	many	CASSPDLGAGQYNEQFF	TGTGCCAGCTCACCAGACCTCGGCGCGGGACAGTACAATGAGCAGTTCTTC
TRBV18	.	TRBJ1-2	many	CASSPSQASYGYTF	TGTGCCAGCTCACCTTCCCAGGCTTCCTATGGCTACACCTTC
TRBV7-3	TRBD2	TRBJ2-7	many	CASSFSGGRAYEQYF	TGTGCCAGCAGCTTTTCAGGCGGGAGGGCCTACGAGCAGTACTTC
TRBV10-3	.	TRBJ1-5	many	CAISELSRPLFAQHF	TGTGCCATCAGTGAGCTGTCGAGGCCCCTCTTCGCCCAGCATTTT